A single sample is the source of the 18 T cell receptor beta chains below, sequenced in a study of cytomegalovirus exposure and HLA in healthy donors. Researchers ran the PCR with 60 Vbeta and 13 Jbeta primers. The repertoire was sequenced with immunoSEQ multiplex PCR; TCRdb's copy has only in-frame clones and lacks some. The table includes about 130,000 clones, around 84% detected once. Sequences were obtained from PBMCs. These receptor sequences come from a man between 50 and 59 years old in good health and CMV-seronegative.

V usage is TRBV30 and J usage is TRBJ1-1, with D unclear. The CDR3 is 13 amino acids. Per germline, CDR1 GTSNPN and CDR2 SVGIG (reference sequence). The ends were cut back, 4 bases at V and 0 bases at J, with 9 bases in the middle. CDR3 loop: CAWTEGMNTEAFF. The CDR3 DNA sequence: TGTGCCTGGACGGAGGGAATGAACACTGAAGCTTTCTTT.

The count of this clone is one. The CDR3 is CASSLPGLSTDTQYF. The CDR3 nucleotides are TGTGCCAGCAGTCTACCGGGACTAAGCACAGATACGCAGTATTTT. V is TRBV27 and J is TRBJ2-3, with TRBD2 identical over 7 bases. Trimming at V came to 5 bases and at J to 0 bases, leaving 5 bases not matched to a gene. Germline CDR1 is MNHEY and CDR2 is SMNVEV (reference sequence). The CDR3 totals 15 residues.

This clone came up a few times. The chain combines TRBV2 with TRBJ1-1; the D is unclear. Germline V gene lookup returns CDR1 SNHLY and CDR2 FYNNEI. V lost 6 bases, J lost 2 bases, and 10 bases lay in between. The CDR3 contains 13 residues. CDR3 loop: CASRQDVNTEAFF. The CDR3 bases are TGTGCCAGCAGGCAGGATGTAAACACTGAAGCTTTCTTT.

The V and J genes are TRBV4-3 and TRBJ2-5, with TRBD2 matching over 9 bases. The J call may be wrong; the DNA end is better matched by TRBJ2-7. Germline CDR1 is LGHNA and CDR2 is YSLEER. The CDR3 has 18 amino acids. The CDR3 coding sequence is TGCGCCAGCAGCCAAGATTTGAGGCGGGGGGGCCGGGCCTACGAGCAGTACTTC. This codes for CASSQDLRRGGRAYEQYF.

DNA of the CDR3: TGTGCCAGTATGGACCCTGGAGGGCAGTACTTC. Protein product: CASMDPGGQYF. The V gene is TRBV19, the J gene TRBJ2-7, with D possibly TRBD2 on 5 matching bases. Germline V gene data show CDR1 as LNHDA and CDR2 as SQIVND (reference sequence). The CDR3 consists of 11 residues. V was pared by 7 bases and J by 9 bases, with 13 bases between.

Only one count was recorded for this clone. The gene calls are TRBV4-2 and TRBJ2-7; 9 bases align to TRBD2. The V segment lost 4 bases and the J segment 1 base; nucleotides outside the gene matches: 5. The CDR3 is made up of 15 amino acids. CDR1 LGHNA and CDR2 YNFKEQ come from the germline V gene. CDR3 amino acids: CASSLAGVVSYEQYF. The CDR3 nucleotides read TGTGCCAGCAGCCTAGCGGGGGTGGTTTCCTACGAGCAGTACTTC.

V and J are TRBV30 and TRBJ1-1; 7 bases agree with TRBD1. V lost 0 bases, J lost 7 bases, and 8 bases stayed unmatched. This CDR3 is 14 amino acids long. CDR1 and CDR2 from the germline V gene are GTSNPN and SVGIG (reference sequence). The CDR3 bases are TGTGCCTGGAGTGTCGTAGGGGGCGGAATTGAAGCTTTCTTT. Its protein product is CAWSVVGGGIEAFF.

The chain carries TRBV4-1 and TRBJ1-1; D is unclear. The ends were cut back, 0 bases at V and 7 bases at J, with 6 bases in the middle. CDR1 is MGHRA, CDR2 YSYEKL, per germline. This CDR3 spans 12 amino acids. DNA for the CDR3: TGCGCCAGCAGCCAAGATCGGAGTGAAGCTTTCTTT. This codes for CASSQDRSEAFF.

The chain is built from TRBV5-4 and TRBJ2-7; TRBD2 agrees at 10 bases. The CDR3 has 15 amino acids. The V segment lost 4 bases and the J segment 0 bases; nucleotides outside the gene matches: 4. Looked up from germline, CDR1 is SGHNT and CDR2 is YYREEE (reference sequence). The CDR3 reads CASSISGGSSYEQYF. In nucleotides, the CDR3 is TGTGCCAGCAGCATTAGCGGGGGGAGCTCCTACGAGCAGTACTTC.

The chain joins TRBV14 to TRBJ2-1, with TRBD1 as a possible D gene (5 bases). V dropped 1 base and J dropped 6 bases, with 19 bases sitting between them. The CDR3 has 17 residues. In germline, CDR1 is SGHDN, CDR2 FVKESK. The CDR3 DNA is TGTGCCAGCAGCCAAGGGGGCTTGAGAGGATGGGGCAATGAGCAGTTCTTC. It codes for CASSQGGLRGWGNEQFF.

This chain joins TRBV5-4 and TRBJ1-2; 9 positions match TRBD1. The V and J ends lost 5 bases and 7 bases, in that order; junction bases with no gene match: 9. Looked up from germline, CDR1 is SGHNT and CDR2 is YYREEE (reference sequence). CDR3 length: 14 residues. This CDR3 reads CASRLGTGTGGYTF. The CDR3 bases are TGTGCCAGCAGACTCGGGACAGGGACCGGTGGCTACACCTTC.

The chain combines TRBV19 with TRBJ1-1; D might be TRBD1 (5 bases). V dropped 4 bases and J dropped 1 base, with 19 bases sitting between them. The length of the CDR3 is 17 residues. From germline, CDR1 is LNHDA and CDR2 SQIVND (reference sequence). The chain's CDR3 is CASSTIRDSDENTEAFF. The CDR3 nucleotides read TGTGCCAGTAGTACAATCCGAGACAGTGATGAGAACACTGAAGCTTTCTTT.

Comments on this clone: This sample also contains other DNA sequences that code for the same CDR3. The chain carries TRBV7-9 and TRBJ1-2; 8 bases align to TRBD1. The CDR3 has 12 amino acids. Germline V gives CDR1 SEHNR, CDR2 FQNEAQ (reference sequence). V lost 5 bases to trimming and J lost 11 bases; unmatched junction nucleotides: 7. The DNA for the CDR3 is TGTGCCAGCAGCCCTCAGGGGGCTGGATACACCTTC. This translates into CASSPQGAGYTF.

V gene TRBV7-6 combines with J gene TRBJ1-2; D call uncertain. CDR3 length equals 13 residues. Germline assignment: CDR1 SGHVS and CDR2 FNYEAQ. V lost 1 base to trimming and J lost 6 bases, with 9 bases between them. Here the CDR3 DNA reads TGTGCCAGCAGCTTAGATACTTCGCATGGCTACACCTTC. It is translated as CASSLDTSHGYTF. Using reference TRBV7-6 and TRBJ1-2 for the parts outside the CDR3, the full variable domain is GAGVSQSPRYKVTKRGQDVALRCDPISGHVSLYWYRQALGQGPEFLTYFNYEAQQDKSGLPNDRFSAERPEGSISTLTIQRTEQRDSAMYRCASSLDTSHGYTFGSGTRLTVV.

This clone has just one count. This chain uses TRBV6-1 with TRBJ2-5, with 7 nucleotides matching TRBD2. Matching the DNA end better, TRBJ2-7 makes the J call doubtful. The CDR3 loop spans 12 amino acids. Germline V gene lookup returns CDR1 MNHNS and CDR2 SASEGT. The CDR3 protein is CANGDYLYEQYF. For the CDR3, the DNA is TGTGCCAATGGGGACTACCTCTACGAGCAGTACTTC.

V gene TRBV9 combines with J gene TRBJ2-1; 10 nucleotides line up with TRBD2. The CDR3 has 17 residues. Germline loops: CDR1 SGDLS, CDR2 YYNGEE. The junction had 7 bases not matched to a gene; V was cut back by 0 bases and J by 4 bases. The CDR3: CASSVAGGTSAYNEQFF. The CDR3 DNA is TGTGCCAGCAGCGTAGCTGGGGGGACTAGCGCATACAATGAGCAGTTCTTC.

The V and J genes are TRBV19 and TRBJ1-5; D remains unclear. The CDR3 is 14 residues long. The germline CDR1 and CDR2 sequences are LNHDA and SQIVND (reference sequence). Trimming pared 1 base from V and 7 bases from J, leaving 11 bases between. The CDR3 sequence: CASSIVGVGQPQHF. DNA of the CDR3: TGTGCCAGTAGTATAGTCGGGGTAGGACAGCCCCAGCATTTT.

This clone came up a few times. The chain joins TRBV6-1 to TRBJ2-1; 13 bases line up with TRBD2. CDR1 and CDR2 from the germline V gene are MNHNS and SASEGT. There are 15 residues in the CDR3. V was pared by 9 bases and J by 4 bases, with 6 bases of the junction left unmatched. The CDR3, as DNA: TGTGCCAGTACCTCGACTAGCGGGGGGTACAATGAGCAGTTCTTC. It codes for CASTSTSGGYNEQFF.